The 28 T cell receptor beta chains given below trace back to one sample, sequenced in a study of T cells in Graves' hyperthyroidism and ophthalmopathy. RNA transcripts yielded amplified TCR beta CDR3 regions. The TCR CDR3 was amplified in a first-round RT-PCR using the HTBI primer set. TCRdb fed the multiplex PCR reads into MiXCR, producing one record per CDR3 protein. The sample holds roughly 380,000 distinct CDR3 sequences; roughly 15% are singletons and the top ten take less than 6.5%. The material sequenced was blood. The receptor source for this set is a woman under 30 with Graves' hyperthyroidism.

The chain is built from TRBV5-6 and TRBJ2-5; D is perhaps TRBD1 (5 bases). The V gene lost 0 bases and the J gene lost 4 bases, with 13 bases spanning the gap. The CDR3 length is 15 residues. Looked up from germline, CDR1 is SGHDT and CDR2 is YYEEEE. The CDR3 loop reads CASSLGVGTGETQYF. The CDR3, as DNA: TGTGCCAGCAGCTTGGGTGTAGGTACAGGAGAGACCCAGTACTTC.

The V gene is TRBV11-2, the J gene TRBJ2-1; D is uncertain. From germline, CDR1 is SGHAT and CDR2 FQNNGV. The CDR3 spans 12 residues. Trimming shortened V by 3 bases and J by 9 bases, and 9 bases separated the two germline ends. The CDR3 loop reads CASSFAFGEQFF. The DNA for the CDR3 is TGTGCCAGCAGCTTTGCCTTCGGTGAGCAGTTCTTC.

There are many counts of this clonotype. J is TRBJ1-1 and V is TRBV30; D gene ambiguous. CDR3 length: 11 amino acids. CDR1 GTSNPN and CDR2 SVGIG come from the germline V gene (reference sequence). Trimming removed 0 bases from V and 2 bases from J, with 1 base in between. CDR3 loop: CAWSVNTEAFF. The DNA for the CDR3 is TGTGCCTGGAGTGTCAACACTGAAGCTTTCTTT. The full variable domain, in which reference TRBV30 and TRBJ1-1 provide the parts outside the CDR3, is SQTIHQWPATLVQPVGSPLSLECTVEGTSNPNLYWYRQAAGRGLQLLFYSVGIGQISSEVPQNLSASRPQDRQFILSSKKLLLSDSGFYLCAWSVNTEAFFGQGTRLTVV.

This clonotype was counted at least ten times. The chain has TRBV7-2 and TRBJ2-3, with TRBD1 matching 8 bases. V lost 5 bases and J lost 0; bases outside the gene matches: 10. The CDR3 sequence is 17 residues long. Germline V gene data show CDR1 as SGHTA and CDR2 as FQGNSA. The CDR3 sequence: CASSKTGQGVSTDTQYF. The CDR3 DNA sequence: TGTGCCAGCAGCAAGACTGGACAGGGTGTAAGCACAGATACGCAGTATTTT.

This clonotype appeared many times. The chain is built from TRBV27 and TRBJ2-5; 8 nucleotides match TRBD2. The CDR3 is 14 amino acids. V lost 6 bases and J lost 5; bases outside the gene matches: 8. Germline V CDR1 and CDR2: MNHEY, SMNVEV (reference sequence). CDR3 coding DNA: TGTGCCAGCAGGGCAAGCGGGAGTGCCGAGACCCAGTACTTC. Its translation is CASRASGSAETQYF.

On this clonotype: One junction end does not reproduce the germline sequence, and a read error may be involved. V and J are TRBV5-1 and TRBJ2-3, with D perhaps TRBD2 (6 bases). Germline CDR1 and CDR2: SGHRS and YFSETQ. The CDR3 spans 16 residues. The CDR3 DNA is TGCGCCAGCAGCTTGTTGACTAGTTCCCACACAGATACGCGGTATTTT. Encoded protein: CASSLLTSSHTDTRYF.

This clonotype occurred many times. The chain recombines TRBV28 with TRBJ1-2; D is possibly TRBD1 (5 bases). Germline assignment: CDR1 MDHEN and CDR2 SYDVKM. V gave up 5 bases and J gave up 5 bases, with 15 bases separating them. CDR3 length: 14 residues. For the CDR3, the DNA is TGTGCCAGCAGTCTCCCGGGAGGACATTATGGCTACACCTTC. It specifies CASSLPGGHYGYTF.

The genes are TRBV13 and TRBJ1-3, with 7 bases matching TRBD1. The CDR3 sequence is 20 residues long. Germline lookup yields CDR1 PRHDT and CDR2 FYEKMQ (reference sequence). With V trimmed by 5 bases and J by 3 bases, 22 bases remained unmatched. In DNA, the CDR3 is TGTGCCAGCAGCAAATACCCGGGGGGACGGACAGGCAAATTTGGAAACACCATATATTTT. Translating gives CASSKYPGGRTGKFGNTIYF. Filled out from reference TRBV13 and TRBJ1-3, the complete variable domain reads AAGVIQSPRHLIKEKRETATLKCYPIPRHDTVYWYQQGPGQDPQFLISFYEKMQSDKGSIPDRFSAQQFSDYHSELNMSSLELGDSALYFCASSKYPGGRTGKFGNTIYFGEGSWLTVV.

V gene TRBV18 combines with J gene TRBJ2-3; D possibly uses TRBD1 or TRBD2 (6 bases each). Per the germline V gene, CDR1 is KGHSH and CDR2 is LQKENI. The length of the CDR3 is 16 residues. The V end lost 6 bases, the J end lost 3 bases, and 19 bases lay between the germline ends. In DNA, the CDR3 is TGTGCCAGCTCTAGATCATACAGGGACTCGACAGATACGCAGTATTTT. Residues: CASSRSYRDSTDTQYF.

The table lists this clonotype with a few counts. J is TRBJ1-2 and V is TRBV4-2, with 7 bases fitting TRBD1. Germline assignment: CDR1 LGHNA and CDR2 YNFKEQ. The V segment lost 0 bases and the J segment 8 bases; nucleotides outside the gene matches: 12. The CDR3 extends over 16 amino acids. CDR3 DNA: TGTGCCAGCAGCCAAGACGTACAGGGGAGAGGATGGGGCTACACCTTC. Translating gives CASSQDVQGRGWGYTF.

This clonotype was counted many times. The chain uses TRBV28 and TRBJ1-2; D might be TRBD1 (5 bases). The V gene lost 2 bases and the J gene lost 1 base, with 8 bases spanning the gap. Germline V gene sequence: CDR1 MDHEN, CDR2 SYDVKM. The length of the CDR3 is 14 residues. CDR3 sequence reads: CASSLGQNNYGYTF. In DNA form, the CDR3 reads TGTGCCAGCAGTTTAGGACAAAATAACTATGGCTACACCTTC.

Many counts were recorded for this clonotype. DNA for the CDR3: TGTGCCTCCCTAGCGGGAGAGGCGACAGATACGCAGTATTTT. Protein sequence: CASLAGEATDTQYF. The J gene is TRBJ2-3, the V gene TRBV6-1; 10 bases line up with TRBD2. CDR1 is MNHNS and CDR2 is SASEGT in the germline V gene. The CDR3 has 14 amino acids. V shed 11 bases and J 3 bases; nucleotides not matched to a gene: 8.

The chain carries TRBV29-1 and TRBJ1-1; the D gene is possibly TRBD1 (5 bases). The CDR3 sequence is 14 residues long. Looked up from germline, CDR1 is SQVTM and CDR2 is ANQGSEA. Deletions cut 2 bases from V and 5 bases from J, with 15 bases between. The CDR3 loop reads CSVELRGGRTEAFF. In DNA, the CDR3 is TGCAGCGTTGAACTCCGGGGCGGTAGGACTGAAGCTTTCTTT.

The chain combines TRBV29-1 with TRBJ1-1; D perhaps matches TRBD1 (5 bases). The CDR3 is 13 amino acids. V was cut by 7 bases and J by 0 bases, with 12 bases left in between. The germline V gene has CDR1 SQVTM and CDR2 ANQGSEA. For the CDR3, the DNA is TGCAGCGGCACAGGAGTCATGAACACTGAAGCTTTCTTT. It translates to CSGTGVMNTEAFF. Complete variable domain (other parts from reference TRBV29-1 and TRBJ1-1): SAVISQKPSRDICQRGTSLTIQCQVDSQVTMMFWYRQQPGQSLTLIATANQGSEATYESGFVIDKFPISRPNLTFSTLTVSNMSPEDSSIYLCSGTGVMNTEAFFGQGTRLTVV.

This clonotype was picked up many times. The chain joins TRBV29-1 to TRBJ2-7; TRBD1 agrees at 7 bases. V lost 6 bases to trimming and J lost 2 bases; unmatched junction nucleotides: 1. Germline V gene sequence: CDR1 SQVTM, CDR2 ANQGSEA. The CDR3 has 11 residues. CDR3 sequence (DNA): TGCAGCGTCGGGACAGCCTACGAGCAGTACTTC. Residues: CSVGTAYEQYF.

V usage is TRBV28 and J usage is TRBJ2-7, with D perhaps matching TRBD2 (6 bases). Germline CDR1 reads MDHEN; CDR2 reads SYDVKM. This CDR3 comprises 13 residues. The germline V and J ends were trimmed by 11 bases and 7 bases, with 21 bases remaining between them. The CDR3 reads CAGSPAGGDEQYF. The CDR3 region has the DNA TGTGCCGGTAGTCCCGCCGGAGGGGATGAGCAGTACTTC.

At least ten counts were recorded for this clonotype. The J gene is TRBJ2-5, the V gene TRBV20-1, with D unclear. The V gene lost 0 bases and the J gene lost 2 bases, with 13 bases spanning the gap. The CDR3 contains 15 residues. The germline CDR1 and CDR2 sequences are DFQATT and SNEGSKA (reference sequence). The CDR3 sequence: CSARDLLGNQETQYF. As DNA, the CDR3 is TGCAGTGCTAGAGATCTGCTAGGGAATCAAGAGACCCAGTACTTC.

This clonotype was seen more than once but under ten times. The rearrangement joins TRBV7-3 to TRBJ2-1, with D uncertain. Trimming removed 5 bases at V and 0 bases at J, with 17 bases between. Germline V gene lookup returns CDR1 SGHTA and CDR2 FQGTGA. The CDR3 length is 17 residues. CDR3 DNA: TGTGCCAGCAGCCCAATATCATCCCGCGTCTCCTACAATGAGCAGTTCTTC. Translating gives CASSPISSRVSYNEQFF.

This clonotype was seen at least ten times. The V and J genes are TRBV28 and TRBJ2-1; D call uncertain. Looked up from germline, CDR1 is MDHEN and CDR2 is SYDVKM. Trimming left V 7 bases short and J 3 bases short, with 19 bases between. This CDR3 has 16 residues. The CDR3 DNA is TGTGCCAGCACCCCCCAGAGGCTCAGAGTCTACAATGAGCAGTTCTTC. Translation: CASTPQRLRVYNEQFF.

This clonotype was seen a few times. The rearrangement joins TRBV19 to TRBJ2-7; D gene uncertain. Germline-derived CDR1 and CDR2 are LNHDA and SQIVND (reference sequence). The CDR3 covers 14 residues. V shed 5 bases and J shed 2 bases, with 13 bases lying between them. This CDR3 reads CASSPQFGTYEQYF. CDR3 in DNA: TGTGCCAGTAGTCCCCAGTTCGGAACCTACGAGCAGTACTTC.

This clonotype was observed a handful of times. A read error is possible here, since a much larger clone lies one base away. The rearrangement links TRBV11-2 to TRBJ2-2, with D unresolved. The CDR3 has 13 residues. Germline V gene sequence: CDR1 SGHAT, CDR2 FQNNGV. The CDR3 region is CASSPSNAGELFF. CDR3 nucleotide sequence: TGTGCCAGCAGCCCTTCGAACGCCGGGGAGCTGTTTTTT.

This clonotype was found a few times. Mismatch with germline at one junction end may stem from a read error. The chain carries TRBV27 and TRBJ2-1; perhaps D is TRBD1 or TRBD2 (5 bases each). This CDR3 region has 14 residues. Germline loops: CDR1 MNHEY, CDR2 SMNVEV (reference sequence). In nucleotides, the CDR3 is TGTGCCAGCAGTTCCCGCCCCAGGGACCTCCTCCTAATCTTC. Amino acid sequence: CASSSRPRDLLLIF.

This clonotype was seen repeatedly, ten times or more. This chain joins TRBV28 and TRBJ2-7; D uncertain. Germline assignment: CDR1 MDHEN and CDR2 SYDVKM. Between the trimmed V and J ends, which lost 5 bases and 0 bases, there was a span of 11 bases. The length of the CDR3 is 14 residues. This chain's CDR3 is CASSERPSSYEQYF. The CDR3 nucleotides are TGTGCCAGCAGTGAACGACCGAGCTCCTACGAGCAGTACTTC. Based on the CDR3 plus reference TRBV28 and TRBJ2-7, the full variable domain is DVKVTQSSRYLVKRTGEKVFLECVQDMDHENMFWYRQDPGLGLRLIYFSYDVKMKEKGDIPEGYSVSREKKERFSLILESASTNQTSMYLCASSERPSSYEQYFGPGTRLTVT.

The table lists this clonotype with many counts. V is TRBV25-1 and J is TRBJ2-7, with D possibly being TRBD1 or TRBD2 (5 bases each). Trimming took 4 bases from V and 6 from J, leaving 16 bases between them. Germline V gene sequence: CDR1 MGHDK, CDR2 SYGVNS. This CDR3 is 14 amino acids long. The CDR3 loop is CASSALGTKSEQYF. The CDR3 region has the DNA TGTGCCAGCAGTGCCCTTGGGACGAAATCCGAGCAGTACTTC.

The table lists this clonotype with a few counts. The chain joins TRBV29-1 to TRBJ2-5; possibly TRBD2 for D (5 bases). V lost 5 bases and J lost 8, with 15 bases in between. CDR3 size: 12 residues. CDR1 is SQVTM and CDR2 is ANQGSEA in the germline V gene. CDR3 sequence reads: CSVRTAGLTQYF. The CDR3 bases are TGCAGCGTTCGGACTGCAGGTCTAACCCAGTACTTC.

The chain recombines TRBV27 with TRBJ1-1; D might be TRBD1 (6 bases). Germline CDR1 is MNHEY and CDR2 is SMNVEV (reference sequence). The CDR3 sequence is 13 residues long. V dropped 6 bases and J dropped 1 base, with 9 bases sitting between them. The CDR3 spells CASSGGTNTEAFF. DNA for the CDR3: TGTGCCAGCAGCGGGGGCACGAACACTGAAGCTTTCTTT.

This clonotype has only one observation. This chain links TRBV7-9 with TRBJ1-1; D ambiguous. Germline loops: CDR1 SEHNR, CDR2 FQNEAQ (reference sequence). V gave up 5 bases and J gave up 3 bases, with 16 bases separating them. The CDR3 totals 15 residues. CDR3 nucleotides: TGTGCCAGCAGCCGACGGACCTATGGGGACACTGAAGCTTTCTTT. Amino acid sequence: CASSRRTYGDTEAFF.

This rearrangement joins TRBV5-4 to TRBJ1-1; TRBD1 matches at 11 bases. This CDR3 region has 15 residues. V trimming: 4 bases; J trimming: 4 bases; junction bases outside the gene matches: 6. CDR1 and CDR2 from the germline V gene are SGHNT and YYREEE (reference sequence). CDR3 sequence: CASSTGTGGSTEAFF. The DNA for the CDR3 is TGTGCCAGCAGCACCGGGACAGGGGGAAGCACTGAAGCTTTCTTT.